This TCR beta chain is from a study of immune heterogeneity within non-small cell lung tumors (dated by TCRdb to the late 2010s). Study-level background: By histology, the tumors were a handful of squamous cell carcinomas, approximately 10 non-squamous carcinomas and 1 tumor not otherwise specified. Neoantigen binding to each patient's HLA alleles was predicted with netMHCpan-3.0 for mutant peptides of 8 to 11 amino acids. Transcriptome data were available for just roughly 40 loci from around 12 patients, whereas TCR repertoire analysis spanned under 65 tumor loci from fewer than 18 patients. Whole-exome sequencing, RNA-seq and TCR beta repertoire sequencing were combined for multiple spatially distinct regions from each NSCLC tumor so that intratumoral immune heterogeneity could be examined. General study outcomes and caveats: Within a given patient, the same dominant CDR3B clonotypes showed up repeatedly across loci, although different tumor locations also carried unique high-frequency clones. High-frequency TCR beta clonotypes were found to be largely distinct between individual patients. A statistically significant but moderate positive correlation (R around 0.3) was observed between local T-cell repertoire clonality and local tumor mutational burden.

Genomic DNA extracted from bulk tumor tissue served as TCR template, with around 600 ng gDNA amplified per sample. Multiple biopsies per primary tumor were taken during surgery, spaced as far apart as possible within the tumor mass. Patients in the study cohort, which was described as untreated, were newly diagnosed NSCLC cases going through curative surgery. The donor group was made up of about 15 newly diagnosed non-small cell lung cancer patients undergoing surgery with curative intent. Resected tumor masses were reviewed by two independent pathologists. Only high-quality DNA and RNA samples were carried forward to sequencing. The CDR3 goes from the cysteine to the phenylalanine over 14 residues. Only CDR3 DNA is held: 42 bases, read in frame from base 1. CDR1 and CDR2 are read off the germline V gene (reference sequence) as SSHAT and FNYEAQ. The TCR beta CDR3 region was amplified with a multiplex PCR system, in which a first round of 9 to 11 cycles was run using 32 V-gene forward and 13 J-gene reverse primers. First-round PCR used a QIAGEN Multiplex PCR Kit, and primer sequences were filed in Chinese patent CN105087789A. A second PCR round added Illumina universal primers using the Phusion High-Fidelity PCR Kit. Paired-end sequencing of TCR libraries was carried out on the Illumina HiSeq X Ten platform at a read length of 151 bp. The study's own analysis went as follows. Cutadapt removed reads without multiplex PCR primers, PEAR merged read pairs, and MiXCR with default settings called CDR3 regions. Shannon entropy measured repertoire diversity, while clonality was calculated as one minus the Shannon entropy divided by the ln of the count of productive unique sequences. A clonotype counted as a dominant or high-frequency T-cell clone when its frequency was 0.5% or higher. The raw public reads went through TCRdb reprocessing: fastp at Q25, MiXCR clone calling, in-frame beta chains kept. Duplicate CDR3 protein sequences are folded into a single record with the most common DNA and genes. TCRdb, not the authors, supplied the V and J calls. The sample records a few thousand distinct CDR3 sequences, about 17% of which are singletons. Approximately 4% of the sample lies in the top ten.

Only a few counts were recorded for this clonotype. Its target antigen remains unknown. Germline and junction disagree at one end, which may indicate a read error. The chain employs TRBV7-7 and TRBJ2-5; possibly the D gene is TRBD2, per 6 matching bases. This clonotype was sampled from a man aged 40-55 years with non-small cell lung cancer. Sequenced: lung tumor tissue. The CDR3 sequence is CASSHQGGQETQYF. The sequenced DNA: TGTGCTAGCAGTCATCAAGGAGGGCAAGAGACCCAGTACTTC. Beyond the CDR3, the reference TRBV7-7 and TRBJ2-5 genes provide the residues; the full variable domain reads: GAGVSQSPRYKVTKRGQDVTLRCDPISSHATLYWYQQALGQGPEFLTYFNYEAQPDKSGLPSDRFSAERPEGSISTLTIQRTEQRDSAMYRCASSHQGGQETQYFGPGTRLLVL.